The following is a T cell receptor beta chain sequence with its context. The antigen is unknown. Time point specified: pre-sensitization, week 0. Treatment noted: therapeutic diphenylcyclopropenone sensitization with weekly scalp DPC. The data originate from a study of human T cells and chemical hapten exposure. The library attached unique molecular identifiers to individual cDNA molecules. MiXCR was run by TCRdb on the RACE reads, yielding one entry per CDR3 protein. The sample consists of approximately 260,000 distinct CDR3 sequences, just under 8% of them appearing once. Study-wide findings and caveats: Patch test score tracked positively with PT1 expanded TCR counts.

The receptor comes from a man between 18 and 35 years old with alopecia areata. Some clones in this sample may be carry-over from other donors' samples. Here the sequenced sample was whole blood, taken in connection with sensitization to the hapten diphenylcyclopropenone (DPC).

CDR3 loop: CSARGTQNPNTEAFF. The CDR3 DNA reads TGCAGTGCTAGAGGGACACAGAATCCGAACACTGAAGCTTTCTTT. The V call is TRBV20-1, the J call TRBJ1-1; possible D gene TRBD1, 5 bases. The V gene's germline CDR1 is DFQATT and CDR2 SNEGSKA (reference sequence). The V end lost 1 base, the J end lost 1 base, and 13 bases lay between the germline ends. The CDR3 runs 15 residues.